This T cell receptor beta chain was documented in a study of regulatory T cells in long-lasting Graves disease (dated by TCRdb to about 2021). Describing the broader study: To count as having persistent Graves' disease, a patient had to have received antithyroid drug treatment for over 5 years with TSH receptor autoantibodies remaining persistently positive. Peripheral blood TCR sequencing and RNA sequencing compared persistent Graves' disease patients with newly diagnosed Graves' disease patients. The study was conducted in China and was registered as a clinical trial. A total of 35 or so samples were covered by TCR sequencing, comprising some 13 persistent and 20 newly diagnosed Graves' disease patients. On average, persistent Graves' disease patients in the clinical cohort had been on antithyroid drugs for around ten years. Overall study results and their limits: Preferential use of TRBV28, TRBJ1-2 and TRBJ2-5 was observed in persistent disease, whereas TRBV20-1 and TRBJ2-1 were favored in newly diagnosed disease. Compared with newly diagnosed patients, patients with persistent Graves' disease had lower TCR Shannon entropy and fewer highly expanded clones, which suggests clonal expansion. The authors acknowledged the small sample size as a limitation that may reduce accuracy. Persistent patients shared more public clonotypes among themselves (2,741) than newly diagnosed patients did (nearly 1,000). Sequencing and analysis were restricted to the TCR beta chain. The study examined only peripheral blood because the primary lesion, thyroid tissue, could not be accessed.

The sample's time point label, decoded: persistent/refractory GD, antithyroid drugs over 5 years with positive TRAb. For both TCR sequencing and RNA sequencing, RNA was extracted from PBMCs using TRIzol. Graves' disease was diagnosed according to American Thyroid Association guidelines. The patients came from an endocrinology department in Xi'an, China. From each patient, roughly 9 milliliters of peripheral blood was collected into an EDTA anticoagulant tube. Ficoll Paque Plus density gradient separation was used to isolate PBMCs, and no further T cell sorting was done. RNA quality was checked with an Agilent 2100 Bioanalyzer and agarose gel, and concentration with a NanoDrop 2000. A word on this clonotype: Its antigen target is currently unknown. One base away there is no much larger clone; base qualities are not given.

Library generation was performed with multiplex PCR. Sequencing was carried out with an Illumina HiSeq 4000. To build TCR beta libraries, CDR3 regions were amplified by Arm-PCR using iRepertoire HTBI primers. Before sequencing, the PCR products went through gel purification. The paper's data handling went like this. Gene usage analysis of CDR3 amino acid clonotypes used the 55 to 65 TRBV and about 13 TRBJ segments found across samples. Filtered high-quality paired reads were merged into contigs using COPE and FqMerger. BLAST was used to align contigs to IMGT TRBV, TRBD and TRBJ reference genes, and CDR3 was defined according to IMGT. Clonotypes above 0.1% frequency were classified as highly expanded clones. Shannon entropy served as the measure of repertoire diversity, while the Gini coefficient captured V-J evenness. Public clonotypes were defined as clonotypes shared by more than one individual. Using fastp trimming at Q25 and MiXCR clonotype assembly, TCRdb reanalyzed the public sequencing data and kept in-frame beta chains. For every CDR3 protein sequence, its rows merge into one entry that carries the most common genes and DNA. TCRdb's processing, not the authors' own work, is the source of the V and J calls. The sample profile shows hundreds of thousands of distinct CDR3 sequences; roughly 20% of them were found once. The ten largest make up under 25% of the sample.

Trimming accounts for 4 bases at V and 5 bases at J, while the number of junction bases matched to no gene is 3. From the cysteine up to the phenylalanine, the CDR3 has a length of 13 residues. The read is trimmed to its CDR3 DNA, 39 bases read in frame from base 1. Per the germline V gene (reference sequence), DFQATT is the CDR1 and SNEGSKA is the CDR2. The sequence was obtained from a female donor with Graves disease. The V and J segments used are TRBV20-1 and TRBJ2-2, with 8 middle bases fitting TRBD2. Material: peripheral blood mononuclear cells (PBMCs), obtained when the disease was refractory, from a patient treated with antithyroid drugs. CDR3 reads: CSAMAGGTGELFF. The nucleotide sequence is given as TGCAGTGCTATGGCGGGAGGTACCGGGGAGCTGTTTTTT.